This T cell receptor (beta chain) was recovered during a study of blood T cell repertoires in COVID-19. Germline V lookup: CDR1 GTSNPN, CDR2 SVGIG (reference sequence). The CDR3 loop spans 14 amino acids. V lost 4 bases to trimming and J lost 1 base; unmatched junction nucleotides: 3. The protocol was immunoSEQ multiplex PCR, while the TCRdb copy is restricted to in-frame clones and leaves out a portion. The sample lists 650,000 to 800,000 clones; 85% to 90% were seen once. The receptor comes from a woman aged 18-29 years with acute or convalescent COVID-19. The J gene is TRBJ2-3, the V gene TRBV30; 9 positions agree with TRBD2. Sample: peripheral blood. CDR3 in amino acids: CAWTWTSGTDTQYF. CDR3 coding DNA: TGTGCCTGGACGTGGACTAGCGGCACAGATACGCAGTATTTT.